The entry that follows covers one T cell receptor (beta chain) sequence. No antigen is known for it. Germline CDR1 is MNHEY and CDR2 is SVGAGI. V lost 2 bases, J lost 2 bases, and 15 bases lay in between. The CDR3 loop spans 16 amino acids. This specimen comes from a study of cytomegalovirus exposure and HLA in healthy donors. The data were produced by immunoSEQ multiplex PCR, yet TCRdb's version contains in-frame clones alone and is incomplete. The table lists 150,000 to 200,000 clones, 86% of them singletons. Study-level findings and limits: Most TCR sequences were rare, but some public TCRs occurred in many donors.

This chain joins TRBV6-5 and TRBJ1-2, with TRBD1 as a possible D gene (6 bases). This receptor was obtained from a woman aged 18 to 35 in good health and CMV-seronegative. Sequenced input: PBMCs. In DNA form, the CDR3 reads TGTGCCAGCAGTTACAAAGTGGGGGCGAGGAACTATGGCTACACCTTC. As protein: CASSYKVGARNYGYTF.